This T cell receptor beta chain appears in the sequencing data of a study of T cells after somatic rescue of genetic block. Only in-frame clones appear in the TCRdb table, and some are missing; sequencing was by immunoSEQ multiplex PCR. The profile shows 11,000 to 15,000 clones, approximately 72% of them singletons. The CDR3 loop spans 15 amino acids. Germline V lookup: CDR1 SGHRS, CDR2 YFSETQ. V lost 4 bases and J lost 3; bases outside the gene matches: 5. Sequencing was done on a sample of peripheral blood mononuclear cells (PBMCs). The J gene is TRBJ2-2, the V gene TRBV5-1; 8 bases line up with TRBD2. This sequence was found in a boy aged 5 to 17. CDR3 loop: CASSVGLVDTGELFF. CDR3 nucleotide sequence: TGCGCCAGCAGCGTGGGACTAGTGGACACCGGGGAGCTGTTTTTT.